This T cell receptor beta chain was sequenced in a study of blood T cells in healthy people across ages. Study details: Per two T cells, about one barcoded beta molecule was captured through template switching.

Notes on this clonotype: What it recognizes is unknown.

Next came a second PCR, run for about 6 to 11 cycles, which used a sample-barcoded 5' primer along with a J-beta primer mix. TCRdb fed the 5' RACE reads into MiXCR, producing one record per CDR3 protein. The sample contains around 1,000,000 distinct CDR3 sequences, more than 30% of which appear only once. Study-wide results and limits: Aged donors had fewer naive CD4+ cells and lower diversity than long-lived donors. The CMV status of each donor remained undetermined, and this could have confounded shifts in expanded clonotypes.

This CDR3 is 16 amino acids long. Germline CDR1 and CDR2: LGHDT and YNNKEL (reference sequence). V lost 0 bases to trimming and J lost 13 bases, with 22 bases between them. Researchers isolated at least 6 million PBMCs per sample. The sequencing input was blood. The clonotype was recovered from a young man in good health. This rearrangement joins TRBV3-1 to TRBJ2-1; D call uncertain. The CDR3 region has the DNA TGTGCCAGCAGCCAAGATTCGTCCCTCATCGGAGAGACCCAGTTCTTC. This sequence encodes CASSQDSSLIGETQFF.